The next 6 T cell receptor beta chains were all read from a single sample in a study of blood T cell repertoires in COVID-19 (TCRdb year 2020). Library preparation used the immunoSEQ multiplex PCR assay. Entries here come from immuneACCESS through TCRdb and include only in-frame sequences with V and J called. Some clones fail to appear in such tables; in the studies checked, an unresolved V gene covers under half of the shortfall, and the cause of the remainder is unknown. The sample table holds more than 200,000 clones, of which around nine tenths were seen once. The ten largest clones capture about 5.2% of the sample. The sequenced material came from peripheral blood. These TCRs come from an older woman with COVID-19, enrolled during active disease.

The chain uses TRBV28 and TRBJ1-1, with TRBD1 matching 7 bases. The ends lost 1 base at V and 0 bases at J; junction bases unmatched: 11. In germline, CDR1 is MDHEN, CDR2 SYDVKM. This CDR3 is 18 amino acids long. CDR3 sequence (DNA): TGTGCCAGCAGTTTATCGGAGAGTTGGGACAGATTGAACACTGAAGCTTTCTTT. This translates into CASSLSESWDRLNTEAFF.

The V and J genes are TRBV3-1 (or the pseudogene TRBV3-2) and TRBJ1-4, with D perhaps matching TRBD1 (5 bases). The germline V gene has CDR1 LGHDT and CDR2 YNNKEL (reference sequence). The CDR3 runs to 18 residues. The ends were cut back, 3 bases at V and 5 bases at J, with 22 bases in the middle. The CDR3 DNA sequence: TGTGCCAGCAGCCACTCCGATTTTTGGACCGACAGAAATGAAAAACTGTTTTTT. As protein: CASSHSDFWTDRNEKLFF.

This clone was detected once. This chain connects TRBV27 to TRBJ1-1, with a tentative D call TRBD1 (6 bases). The CDR3 loop spans 14 amino acids. The germline gives CDR1 MNHEY, CDR2 SMNVEV (reference sequence). V was clipped by 2 bases and J by 0 bases, with 7 bases between them. CDR3 DNA: TGTGCCAGCAGTTTAACAGGGATGAACACTGAAGCTTTCTTT. The encoded protein is CASSLTGMNTEAFF.

This sequence joins TRBV5-1 and TRBJ1-1; tentatively, D is TRBD1 (5 bases). Germline CDR1 SGHRS, CDR2 YFSETQ. The CDR3 length is 14 residues. The V end lost 4 bases, the J end lost 4 bases, and 14 bases lay between the germline ends. CDR3 in amino acids: CASSPQDTVTEAFF. As DNA, the CDR3 is TGCGCCAGCAGCCCGCAGGACACCGTCACTGAAGCTTTCTTT.

This clone was detected only a few times. J is TRBJ2-1 and V is TRBV7-2, with TRBD1 identical over 9 bases. Germline values: CDR1 SGHTA, CDR2 FQGNSA. Trimming removed 5 bases from V and 9 bases from J; junction bases left unmatched: 11. The CDR3 is made up of 15 amino acids. DNA of the CDR3: TGTGCCAGCAGCCGGACAGGGGAAGGTATGGGTGAGCAGTTCTTC. Its protein product is CASSRTGEGMGEQFF.

This sequence joins TRBV6-1 and TRBJ2-7; 8 positions agree with TRBD1. There are 14 residues in the CDR3. Germline CDR1 reads MNHNS; CDR2 reads SASEGT. V shed 2 bases and J 7 bases; nucleotides not matched to a gene: 7. CDR3 bases: TGTGCCAGCAGTGAACGGACAGGGTCGGCGGAGCAGTACTTC. It specifies CASSERTGSAEQYF.